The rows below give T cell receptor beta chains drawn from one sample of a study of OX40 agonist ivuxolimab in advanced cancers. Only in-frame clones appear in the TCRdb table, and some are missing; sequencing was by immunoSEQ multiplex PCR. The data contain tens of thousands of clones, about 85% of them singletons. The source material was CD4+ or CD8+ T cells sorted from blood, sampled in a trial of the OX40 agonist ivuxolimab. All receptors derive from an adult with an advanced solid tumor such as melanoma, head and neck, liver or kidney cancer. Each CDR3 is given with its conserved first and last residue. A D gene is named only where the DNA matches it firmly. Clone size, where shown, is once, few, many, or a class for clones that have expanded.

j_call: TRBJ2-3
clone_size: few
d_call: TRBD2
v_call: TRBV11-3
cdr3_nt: TGTGCCAGCAGCTCCGGGACTAGGGGAGATACGCAGTATTTT
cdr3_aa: CASSSGTRGDTQYF

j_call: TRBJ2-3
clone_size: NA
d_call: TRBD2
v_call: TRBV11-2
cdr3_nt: TGTGCCAGCAGCTTAGCCGCGACTAGCGGGAGAAAGTATTTT
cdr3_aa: CASSLAATSGRKYF

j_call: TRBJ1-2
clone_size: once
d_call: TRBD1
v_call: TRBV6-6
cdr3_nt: TGTGCCACGGGACAGAGCGCTAACTATGGCTACACCTTC
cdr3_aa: CATGQSANYGYTF

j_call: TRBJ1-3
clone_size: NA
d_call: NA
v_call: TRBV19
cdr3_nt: TGTGCCAGTAGTTTGGACGGGAGCTCTGGAAACACCATATATTTT
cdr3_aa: CASSLDGSSGNTIYF

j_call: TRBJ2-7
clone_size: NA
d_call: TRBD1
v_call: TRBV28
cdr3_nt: TGTGCCAGCAGTCAGGGACAGGGACTAATGGACGAGCAGTACTTC
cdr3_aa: CASSQGQGLMDEQYF

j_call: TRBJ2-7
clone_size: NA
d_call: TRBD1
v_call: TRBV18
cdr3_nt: TGTGCCAGCTCTCCCGGGACAGATACCTACGAGCAGTACTTC
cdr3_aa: CASSPGTDTYEQYF

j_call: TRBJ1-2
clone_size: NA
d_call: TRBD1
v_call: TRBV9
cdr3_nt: TGTGCCAGCAGCGTAGCCCCTGGGACAGGGAGTATCGCCTATGGCTACACCTTC
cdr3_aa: CASSVAPGTGSIAYGYTF

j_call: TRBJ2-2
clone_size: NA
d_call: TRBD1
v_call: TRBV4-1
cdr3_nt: TGCGCCAGCAGCCACGGACAGGGTCGCACCGGGGAGCTGTTTTTT
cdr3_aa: CASSHGQGRTGELFF

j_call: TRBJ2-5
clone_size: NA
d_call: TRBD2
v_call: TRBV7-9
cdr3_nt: TGTGCCAGCAGCTTAGTCGGGCTAGCGGGCCGTCAAGAGACCCAGTACTTC
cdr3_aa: CASSLVGLAGRQETQYF

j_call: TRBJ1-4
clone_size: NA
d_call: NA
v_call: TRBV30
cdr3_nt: TGTGCCTGGATTCCGACAGCAACTAATGAAAAACTGTTTTTT
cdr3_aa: CAWIPTATNEKLFF

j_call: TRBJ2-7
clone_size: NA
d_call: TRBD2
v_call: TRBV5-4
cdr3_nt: TGTGCCAGCAGCAGGGCCGGGACTAGCGGACCCTACGAGCAGTACTTC
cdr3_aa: CASSRAGTSGPYEQYF

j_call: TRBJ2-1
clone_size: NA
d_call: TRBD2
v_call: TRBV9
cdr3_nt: TGTGCCAGCAGCGTAGCCCCGGGTGGGCGGGGGTCGCGCAATGAGCAGTTCTTC
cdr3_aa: CASSVAPGGRGSRNEQFF

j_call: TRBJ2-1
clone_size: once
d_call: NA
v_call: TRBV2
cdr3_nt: TGTGCCAGCAGTGAAGCCTTTGGGAATGAGCAGTTCTTC
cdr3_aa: CASSEAFGNEQFF

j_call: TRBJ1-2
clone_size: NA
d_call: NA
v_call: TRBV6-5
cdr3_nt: TGTGCCAGCAGCCGTGGGGGGGATGGCTACACCTTC
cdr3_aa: CASSRGGDGYTF

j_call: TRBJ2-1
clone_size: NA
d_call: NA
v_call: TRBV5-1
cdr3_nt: TGCGCCAGCAGCTTGGGCTGGACCGAGCAGTTCTTC
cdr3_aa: CASSLGWTEQFF